These T cell receptor beta chains were read from a single sample in a study of T-cell reconstitution after alpha-beta-depleted transplantation in children. TCRdb recomputed calls from the PCR reads with MiXCR, one row per CDR3 protein. The sample records 440,000 or so distinct CDR3 sequences, about 45% being singletons. Sequenced material: PBMCs, taken before TCRalphabeta/CD19-depleted stem cell transplant. These receptors were taken from a girl aged 2-9 years with aplastic anemia, due to receive a stem cell transplant. CDR3s include the opening cysteine and the closing phenylalanine or tryptophan. D genes are given only for firm matches. Expanded clones get a size class; other rows say once, few or many, or leave the size out.

J | size | D | V | CDR3 | DNA
TRBJ2-3 | few | . | TRBV9 | CASSALRGTDTQYF | TGTGCCAGCAGCGCACTCAGAGGCACAGATACGCAGTATTTT
TRBJ2-1 | . | . | TRBV20-1 | CSASSRRNEQFF | TGCAGTGCTAGTTCTCGTCGGAATGAGCAGTTCTTC
TRBJ2-7 | few | TRBD2 | TRBV20-1 | CSARDHQRGAYEQYF | TGCAGTGCTAGAGATCACCAGCGGGGTGCCTACGAGCAGTACTTC
TRBJ2-1 | many | TRBD2 | TRBV12-3/TRBV12-4 | CASSPPGLAGNNEQFF | TGTGCCAGCAGTCCGCCGGGGCTAGCGGGGAACAATGAGCAGTTCTTC
TRBJ2-1 | . | . | TRBV7-6 | CASSLLVSRSSYNEQFF | TGTGCCAGCAGCTTATTGGTGTCGCGAAGCTCCTACAATGAGCAGTTCTTC
TRBJ2-3 | . | . | TRBV11-2 | CASSTLSSPDTQYF | TGTGCCAGCAGCACCCTTTCTTCACCAGATACGCAGTATTTT
TRBJ2-1 | . | TRBD2 | TRBV24-1 | CATSEERGSSYNEQFF | TGTGCCACCAGTGAAGAGCGGGGGAGCTCCTACAATGAGCAGTTCTTC
TRBJ2-2 | . | . | TRBV4-2 | CASSPRLTQAPGELFF | TGTGCCAGCAGCCCGAGACTGACACAGGCCCCCGGGGAGCTGTTTTTT
TRBJ2-7 | . | TRBD1 | TRBV29-1 | CSVGDRGDEQYF | TGCAGCGTGGGGGACAGGGGGGACGAGCAGTACTTC
TRBJ2-2 | . | TRBD1 | TRBV10-3 | CAISYGQGPYAGELFF | TGTGCCATCAGCTACGGACAGGGGCCCTACGCCGGGGAGCTGTTTTTT
TRBJ1-5 | few | . | TRBV20-1 | CSAKWDSNQPQHF | TGCAGTGCTAAGTGGGACAGCAATCAGCCCCAGCATTTT
TRBJ2-7 | . | . | TRBV25-1 | CASSPGASGEQYF | TGTGCCAGCAGTCCAGGGGCCTCTGGCGAGCAGTACTTC
TRBJ1-4 | . | . | TRBV7-8 | CASRSDRFATNEKLFF | TGTGCCAGCAGATCCGACAGATTTGCAACTAATGAAAAACTGTTTTTT
TRBJ2-7 | . | TRBD2 | TRBV5-1 | CASTNPGLAGYEQYF | TGCGCCAGCACGAACCCGGGACTAGCGGGCTACGAGCAGTACTTC
TRBJ2-5 | . | . | TRBV29-1 | CSHNRVLQETQYF | TGCAGCCACAACAGGGTACTACAAGAGACCCAGTACTTC
TRBJ2-5 | once | TRBD1 | TRBV5-5 | CASSRSGTGEETQYF | TGTGCCAGCAGCCGTTCCGGGACAGGGGAAGAGACCCAGTACTTC
TRBJ1-2 | once | . | TRBV12-3/TRBV12-4 | CASSPRPYGYTF | TGTGCCAGCAGTCCGAGGCCCTATGGCTACACCTTC
TRBJ2-1 | few | . | TRBV18 | CASSPQGRTEQFF | TGTGCCAGCTCACCACAAGGGAGGACTGAGCAGTTCTTC
TRBJ2-6 | many | . | TRBV5-1 | CASSRGDPTSGANVLTF | TGCGCCAGCAGCCGAGGGGACCCCACCTCTGGGGCCAACGTCCTGACTTTC
TRBJ1-2 | . | . | TRBV5-1 | CASSSPLANYGYTF | TGCGCCAGCAGCAGTCCCTTAGCTAACTATGGCTACACCTTC
TRBJ2-2 | . | . | TRBV12-3/TRBV12-4 | CASSLGEAGELFF | TGTGCCAGCAGTTTAGGAGAGGCCGGGGAGCTGTTTTTT
TRBJ1-2 | . | . | TRBV7-6 | CASSERAEFNYGYTF | TGTGCCAGCAGCGAGAGGGCGGAATTTAACTATGGCTACACCTTC
TRBJ1-2 | many | . | TRBV5-8 | CASSLVQGRHYGYTF | TGTGCCAGCAGCTTGGTTCAGGGGCGCCACTATGGCTACACCTTC
TRBJ2-5 | . | . | TRBV15 | CATSRGGGGETQYF | TGTGCCACCAGCAGAGGAGGGGGTGGGGAGACCCAGTACTTC
TRBJ2-3 | . | TRBD2 | TRBV6-1 | CASKVAGAADTQYF | TGTGCCAGCAAAGTAGCGGGAGCTGCAGATACGCAGTATTTT
TRBJ1-1 | many | . | TRBV12-3/TRBV12-4 | CASDLGGNTEAFF | TGTGCCAGCGATTTAGGGGGGAACACTGAAGCTTTCTTT
TRBJ2-7 | few | . | TRBV11-2 | CASSFSDNAASYEQYF | TGTGCCAGCAGCTTCTCGGACAATGCAGCTTCCTACGAGCAGTACTTC
TRBJ2-1 | many | . | TRBV9 | CASSVGSGLYNEQFF | TGTGCCAGCAGCGTAGGCTCCGGCCTTTACAATGAGCAGTTCTTC
TRBJ2-5 | . | TRBD2 | TRBV7-2 | CASSPRGGRRQYF | TGTGCCAGCTCGCCTCGCGGCGGGAGGAGGCAGTACTTC
TRBJ2-5 | . | TRBD1 | TRBV5-5 | CASRTTGAETQYF | TGTGCCAGCAGAACTACAGGGGCAGAGACCCAGTACTTC
TRBJ2-1 | many | . | TRBV5-1 | CASSSGYLSNEQFF | TGCGCCAGCAGCTCTGGGTACCTCAGCAATGAGCAGTTCTTC
TRBJ1-4 | . | . | TRBV7-2 | CASSLAFGGATNEKLFF | TGTGCCAGCAGCTTAGCCTTCGGGGGAGCTACTAATGAAAAACTGTTTTTT
TRBJ2-5 | . | . | TRBV29-1 | CSSEGEGGETQYF | TGCAGCTCTGAGGGAGAGGGAGGAGAGACCCAGTACTTC
TRBJ2-5 | . | . | TRBV5-4 | CASSLFAVQETQYF | TGTGCCAGCAGCTTGTTTGCCGTCCAAGAGACCCAGTACTTC
TRBJ2-7 | few | TRBD1 | TRBV5-4 | CASSPRDSTYEQYF | TGTGCCAGCAGCCCCCGGGACAGTACCTACGAGCAGTACTTC
TRBJ1-6 | once | . | TRBV20-1 | CSARAMDNSPLHF | TGCAGTGCTAGAGCCATGGATAATTCACCCCTCCACTTT
TRBJ2-5 | . | TRBD1 | TRBV18 | CASSPGTGIQENQYF | TGTGCCAGCTCACCCGGGACAGGGATACAAGAGAACCAGTACTTC
TRBJ1-5 | . | . | TRBV30 | CAWSPFEYNQPQHF | TGTGCCTGGAGTCCCTTTGAGTACAATCAGCCCCAGCATTTT
TRBJ2-3 | . | TRBD2 | TRBV4-2 | CASSQGLRGNTDTQYF | TGTGCCAGCAGCCAAGGTCTGCGGGGGAACACAGATACGCAGTATTTT
TRBJ2-2 | few | TRBD2 | TRBV4-2 | CASSQVPGTSGFANTGELFF | TGTGCCAGCAGCCAAGTGCCAGGGACTAGCGGGTTCGCGAACACCGGGGAGCTGTTTTTT